This T cell receptor beta chain was found in a study of high-grade serous ovarian cancer treatment subgroups. Remarks on this clone: Other DNA sequences in the sample encode the same CDR3.

Measured with immunoSEQ multiplex PCR; TCRdb has only the in-frame clones, and not every one. The sample lists approximately 1,600 clones, roughly 70% occurring once. Trimming cost V 4 bases and J 4 bases; bases outside gene matches: 5. The CDR3 contains 15 residues. Germline V gene sequence: CDR1 SGHAT, CDR2 FQNNGV. Tumor tissue was taken before any definitive surgery or chemotherapy was given. This receptor was identified in a human donor with high-grade serous ovarian cancer. The rearrangement uses TRBV11-2 and TRBJ2-1; 9 bases line up with TRBD1. Sequencing used tumor tissue. The CDR3 spells CASSSRGQGYNEQFF. In nucleotides, the CDR3 is TGTGCCAGCAGCTCTCGGGGACAGGGATACAATGAGCAGTTCTTC. Looking up the rest from reference TRBV11-2 and TRBJ2-1 gives the full variable domain: EAGVAQSPRYKIIEKRQSVAFWCNPISGHATLYWYQQILGQGPKLLIQFQNNGVVDDSQLPKDRFSAERLKGVDSTLKIQPAKLEDSAVYLCASSSRGQGYNEQFFGPGTRLTVL.